This T cell receptor beta chain was found in a study of CD8+ T cells in alopecia areata. Treatment: oral pan-JAK inhibitor, 5-10 mg twice daily. PBMCs, the starting material, were the source of sorted CD4+ and CD8+ T cells. With regard to this clone: Its antigen is still unknown.

Germline CDR1 reads SQVTM; CDR2 reads ANQGSEA. CDR3 length equals 14 residues. The germline V and J ends were trimmed by 1 base and 14 bases, with 23 bases remaining between them. Study-level results: Scalp repertoires also include resident alphabeta T cells from normal skin. A great number of expanded lesional clones endured in scalp and blood during tofacitinib. Any link of baseline CD8+ expansion to response, resting on one nonresponder, remains uncertain.

RNA extraction was followed by reverse transcription into cDNA, which acted as the sequencing template. Profiled with immunoSEQ multiplex PCR; TCRdb holds only in-frame clones, not every one. The table records 200,000 to 250,000 clones, about 58% of them present only once. The rearrangement links TRBV29-1 to TRBJ1-1, with D unclear. This clonotype was sampled from a human donor with alopecia areata. The sample consisted of CD4+ T cells sorted from blood, taken at week 4, from a patient treated with tofacitinib. DNA of the CDR3: TGCAGCGTTGAAGCAGTGACACAACCTATGTCGCTATTCTTT. It yields the protein CSVEAVTQPMSLFF.